The 5 T cell receptor beta chains in this list originate from one sample, sequenced in a study of T cells in Graves' hyperthyroidism and ophthalmopathy. Amplification yielded TCR beta CDR3 regions, with RNA transcripts as the source. The study used the HTBI primer set for a first-round RT-PCR of the TCR CDR3. One entry per CDR3 protein, called by TCRdb with MiXCR from the multiplex PCR reads. The table lists about 420,000 distinct CDR3 sequences, around 13% of them singletons. Sequencing used blood. These receptor sequences come from a woman between 18 and 30 years old with Graves' hyperthyroidism.

This chain links TRBV25-1 with TRBJ2-7; 7 bases are a match to TRBD2. Trimming cost V 2 bases and J 8 bases; bases outside gene matches: 9. Germline-derived CDR1 and CDR2 are MGHDK and SYGVNS. The CDR3 is 14 residues long. This chain's CDR3 is CASSEPGGRGKQYF. CDR3 bases: TGTGCCAGCAGTGAACCCGGTGGGAGGGGTAAGCAGTACTTC.

The J gene is TRBJ1-5, the V gene TRBV28, with D unclear. The CDR3 length is 15 residues. The V end lost 7 bases, the J end lost 4 bases, and 17 bases lay between the germline ends. The germline V gene has CDR1 MDHEN and CDR2 SYDVKM. CDR3 residues: CASIASRIANQPQHF. The CDR3 DNA reads TGTGCCAGCATCGCTTCCCGCATCGCTAATCAGCCCCAGCATTTT. Supplemented by reference TRBV28 and TRBJ1-5, the full variable domain reads DVKVTQSSRYLVKRTGEKVFLECVQDMDHENMFWYRQDPGLGLRLIYFSYDVKMKEKGDIPEGYSVSREKKERFSLILESASTNQTSMYLCASIASRIANQPQHFGDGTRLSIL.

In this sample, this clonotype turned up a few times. The chain is built from TRBV5-4 and TRBJ1-2, with D perhaps matching TRBD1 (5 bases). V gave up 1 base and J gave up 6 bases, with 13 bases separating them. From germline, CDR1 is SGHNT and CDR2 YYREEE (reference sequence). CDR3 length: 14 amino acids. The CDR3 sequence: CASSLSRADNGYTF. In DNA, the CDR3 is TGTGCCAGCAGCTTGAGCAGGGCCGACAATGGCTACACCTTC.

This sequence joins TRBV7-9 and TRBJ2-5, with 7 bases lining up with TRBD2. The CDR3 contains 14 residues. V lost 3 bases, J lost 5 bases, and 6 bases stayed unmatched. Germline V gene sequence: CDR1 SEHNR, CDR2 FQNEAQ (reference sequence). The CDR3 here is CASSLLAAGETQYF. DNA of the CDR3: TGTGCCAGCAGCTTGCTAGCAGCGGGGGAGACCCAGTACTTC.

CDR3 DNA: TGTGCCAGCAGCCCAACTCACACCGGGGAGCTGTTTTTT. Translation gives CASSPTHTGELFF. V and J are TRBV9 and TRBJ2-2; D gene unclear. The CDR3 covers 13 residues. The germline V and J ends were trimmed by 4 bases and 3 bases, with 7 bases remaining between them. Germline V gene data show CDR1 as SGDLS and CDR2 as YYNGEE.